The 29 T cell receptor beta chains presented below share a single source sample, sequenced in a study of blood T cell repertoires in COVID-19. Using immunoSEQ multiplex PCR, the repertoire was profiled, and TCRdb retains in-frame clones only, with some absent. Here the sample spans approximately 210,000 clones, around 81% being singletons. Sample: PBMCs or T cells enriched from blood (not recorded which). These receptors were taken from a man aged 25-45 years with acute COVID-19.

This clone has a single count. J is TRBJ1-2 and V is TRBV18; 7 bases align to TRBD1. Germline V lookup: CDR1 KGHSH, CDR2 LQKENI. This CDR3 contains 15 residues. V shed 0 bases, J shed 3 bases, and the junction held 4 bases outside the gene matches. The CDR3 DNA sequence: TGTGCCAGCTCACCACCGAGGGGGCTGGACTATGGCTACACCTTC. It is translated as CASSPPRGLDYGYTF.

The V call is TRBV19, the J call TRBJ2-2; D is perhaps TRBD1 (5 bases). Trimming took off 8 bases at V and 0 bases at J, with 10 bases between the two ends. Germline assignment: CDR1 LNHDA and CDR2 SQIVND (reference sequence). The CDR3 extends over 14 amino acids. CDR3 DNA sequence: TGTGCCAGTCAGGGCCCCCCGAACACCGGGGAGCTGTTTTTT. As protein: CASQGPPNTGELFF.

V gene TRBV5-1 combines with J gene TRBJ2-3; 9 bases are shared with TRBD2. Germline CDR1 reads SGHRS; CDR2 reads YFSETQ. This CDR3 contains 12 residues. After removal of 7 bases from V and 5 bases from J, the junction contained 2 bases not matched to a gene. In DNA, the CDR3 is TGCGCCAGCCGACTAGCGGTAGATACGCAGTATTTT. Its translation is CASRLAVDTQYF.

The chain uses TRBV5-1 and TRBJ2-3, with 7 bases lining up with TRBD1. The CDR3 is 14 residues long. The J segment lost 5 bases and the V segment lost 9 bases, leaving 12 bases of the junction unmatched. Per the germline V gene, CDR1 is SGHRS and CDR2 is YFSETQ. Here the CDR3 DNA reads TGCGCCATCCTATCAGGGGGTTATGGAGATACGCAGTATTTT. This sequence encodes CAILSGGYGDTQYF.

The chain couples TRBV5-4 to TRBJ1-1; D might be TRBD1 (6 bases). The CDR3 sequence is 15 residues long. From germline, CDR1 is SGHNT and CDR2 YYREEE (reference sequence). V was cut by 6 bases and J by 4 bases, with 19 bases left in between. Here the CDR3 DNA reads TGTGCCAGCACAGACGCAGGGGCGGGGGGCACTGAAGCTTTCTTT. Protein product: CASTDAGAGGTEAFF.

The chain employs TRBV19 and TRBJ1-2; D gene unclear. Germline loops: CDR1 LNHDA, CDR2 SQIVND (reference sequence). The CDR3 has 13 amino acids. V was pared by 7 bases and J by 5 bases, with 14 bases between. CDR3 sequence: CASTAGPGYGYTF. DNA for the CDR3: TGTGCCAGTACCGCCGGCCCGGGTTATGGCTACACCTTC.

V and J are TRBV6-5 and TRBJ2-4, with D possibly matching TRBD2 (6 bases). The germline V gene encodes CDR1 MNHEY and CDR2 SVGAGI. V was pared by 7 bases and J by 6 bases, with 16 bases between. CDR3 length: 14 residues. The CDR3 sequence is CASKRGTEGNIQYF. The DNA of the CDR3 is TGTGCCAGCAAACGGGGCACGGAGGGAAACATTCAGTACTTC.

This chain joins TRBV9 and TRBJ1-3; 8 bases align to TRBD1. Germline trimming cut 3 bases from V and 4 bases from J; bases unmatched to any gene: 6. The V gene's germline CDR1 is SGDLS and CDR2 YYNGEE. The CDR3 runs to 15 residues. Here the CDR3 reads CASSAQDRVGNTIYF. The CDR3 DNA reads as TGTGCCAGCAGCGCCCAGGACAGGGTGGGAAACACCATATATTTT.

This clone was observed once. This CDR3 reads CASREGFNLPNEKLFF. The DNA for the CDR3 is TGCGCCAGCAGGGAGGGCTTTAACCTACCTAATGAAAAACTGTTTTTT. The chain recombines TRBV5-1 with TRBJ1-4; D gene unclear. Germline assignment: CDR1 SGHRS and CDR2 YFSETQ. The length of the CDR3 is 16 residues. V lost 5 bases to trimming and J lost 3 bases, with 17 bases between them.

The chain recombines TRBV27 with TRBJ2-5, with D perhaps TRBD2 (7 bases). Trimming pared 8 bases from V and 5 bases from J, leaving 15 bases between. The CDR3 extends over 13 amino acids. Looked up from germline, CDR1 is MNHEY and CDR2 is SMNVEV (reference sequence). The CDR3 spells CASGYGGLETQYF. CDR3 bases: TGTGCCAGCGGCTACGGGGGGCTTGAGACCCAGTACTTC.

The CDR3 here is CAINDRVEETQYF. The CDR3 bases are TGTGCCATCAATGACAGGGTTGAAGAGACCCAGTACTTC. The chain links TRBV11-2 to TRBJ2-5, with 7 bases that match TRBD1. CDR1 and CDR2 (germline): SGHAT, FQNNGV. The junction had 8 bases not matched to a gene; V was cut back by 10 bases and J by 3 bases. The CDR3 extends over 13 amino acids.

This clone was observed a few times. The chain combines TRBV11-2 with TRBJ2-3, with 14 bases matching TRBD2. The J segment lost 4 bases and the V segment lost 5 bases, leaving 8 bases of the junction unmatched. The CDR3 is made up of 17 amino acids. Germline CDR1 is SGHAT and CDR2 is FQNNGV. The CDR3 sequence: CASSPARLAGGPDTQYF. CDR3 nucleotides: TGTGCCAGCAGCCCAGCCCGACTAGCGGGGGGGCCAGATACGCAGTATTTT.

CDR3 coding DNA: TGCAGCGTTGATCAGGGGGCGGGTCAGCCCCAGCATTTT. Translation gives CSVDQGAGQPQHF. V and J are TRBV29-1 and TRBJ1-5; 8 bases agree with TRBD1. This CDR3 contains 13 residues. Losses at the gene ends were 3 bases for V and 6 bases for J; bases not matched to a gene: 4. Germline V gene lookup returns CDR1 SQVTM and CDR2 ANQGSEA.

CDR3 protein: CASSPRPQGSGAPTDTQYF. In nucleotides, the CDR3 is TGCGCCAGCAGCCCACGCCCCCAAGGCAGCGGGGCCCCCACAGATACGCAGTATTTT. The genes are TRBV5-1 and TRBJ2-3; the match to TRBD2 covers 7 bases. CDR1 is SGHRS and CDR2 is YFSETQ in the germline V gene. The CDR3 runs 19 residues. The V and J ends lost 4 bases and 2 bases, in that order; junction bases with no gene match: 19.

This chain joins TRBV6-1 and TRBJ2-7; 9 nucleotides line up with TRBD2. The CDR3 is 15 amino acids. Trimming cost V 1 base and J 3 bases; bases outside gene matches: 4. Germline CDR1 MNHNS, CDR2 SASEGT. Here the CDR3 reads CASSEGDSGGYEQYF. DNA for the CDR3: TGTGCCAGCAGTGAAGGGGATAGCGGGGGCTACGAGCAGTACTTC.

V usage is TRBV10-1 and J usage is TRBJ1-3; TRBD1 aligns across 7 bases. The CDR3 loop spans 14 amino acids. CDR1 WNHNN and CDR2 SYGVQD come from the germline V gene (reference sequence). V trimming: 6 bases; J trimming: 3 bases; junction bases outside the gene matches: 5. DNA for the CDR3: TGCGCCAGCAGCCCTTACAGGGGTGGAAACACCATATATTTT. It encodes CASSPYRGGNTIYF.

The chain carries TRBV11-2 and TRBJ2-1; TRBD2 matches 11 bases. This CDR3 contains 16 residues. J lost 2 bases, V lost 3 bases, and 3 bases had no gene match. Germline assignment: CDR1 SGHAT and CDR2 FQNNGV. CDR3 region: CASSFGGLAAYNEQFF. The CDR3, as DNA: TGTGCCAGCAGCTTTGGGGGACTAGCGGCCTACAATGAGCAGTTCTTC.

Concerning this clone itself: The sample carries other DNA sequences with the same CDR3. The genes are TRBV5-4 and TRBJ2-2; 13 positions match TRBD2. Germline CDR1 is SGHNT and CDR2 is YYREEE (reference sequence). This CDR3 is built from 17 residues. V lost 4 bases and J lost 2; bases outside the gene matches: 5. CDR3: CASSPLAGGPNTGELFF. The DNA of the CDR3 is TGTGCCAGCAGCCCACTAGCGGGGGGGCCTAACACCGGGGAGCTGTTTTTT.

The V gene is TRBV25-1, the J gene TRBJ1-4; D unclear. CDR1 is MGHDK and CDR2 is SYGVNS in the germline V gene. The CDR3 has 15 amino acids. The germline V and J ends were trimmed by 3 bases and 0 bases, with 8 bases remaining between them. CDR3 in DNA: TGTGCCAGCAGTGAGACACTTGCAACTAATGAAAAACTGTTTTTT. The encoded protein is CASSETLATNEKLFF. Full variable domain (rest looked up from reference TRBV25-1 and TRBJ1-4): EADIYQTPRYLVIGTGKKITLECSQTMGHDKMYWYQQDPGMELHLIHYSYGVNSTEKGDLSSESTVSRIRTEHFPLTLESARPSHTSQYLCASSETLATNEKLFFGSGTQLSVL.

The chain has TRBV5-5 and TRBJ1-1, with a tentative D call TRBD1 (6 bases). Germline V gene data show CDR1 as SGHKS and CDR2 as YYEKEE (reference sequence). The CDR3 sequence is 13 residues long. V was shortened by 1 base and J by 6 bases, with 10 bases between the two germline ends. CDR3 sequence (DNA): TGTGCCAGCAGCTTGTGGGGACAACCTGAAGCTTTCTTT. This sequence encodes CASSLWGQPEAFF.

J is TRBJ2-7 and V is TRBV10-1; D not certain. Trimming stripped 3 bases from V and 4 bases from J, with 13 bases between. The CDR3 has 14 residues. Germline assignment: CDR1 WNHNN and CDR2 SYGVQD (reference sequence). The CDR3 sequence: CASSDSRHSYEQYF. The DNA for the CDR3 is TGCGCCAGCAGTGACTCCAGACACAGTTACGAGCAGTACTTC.

This clone has a single count. This chain uses TRBV19 with TRBJ1-2; TRBD1 matches at 7 bases. After removal of 5 bases from V and 2 bases from J, the junction contained 5 bases not matched to a gene. The CDR3 loop spans 14 amino acids. CDR1 is LNHDA, CDR2 SQIVND, per germline (reference sequence). The CDR3 DNA sequence: TGTGCCAGTAGTGGTTCAGGGGGGAACTATGGCTACACCTTC. Translated, it gives CASSGSGGNYGYTF.

This chain connects TRBV4-1 to TRBJ1-5; D perhaps matches TRBD1 (5 bases). The CDR3 is 15 residues long. V lost 2 bases to trimming and J lost 2 bases, with 10 bases between them. Germline-derived CDR1 and CDR2 are MGHRA and YSYEKL. The CDR3, as DNA: TGCGCCAGCAGCCAACCGACAGTGGGCAATCAGCCCCAGCATTTT. It specifies CASSQPTVGNQPQHF.

The chain uses TRBV4-2 and TRBJ2-3, with 8 bases lining up with TRBD2. V lost 1 base, J lost 2 bases, and 5 bases stayed unmatched. Germline loops: CDR1 LGHNA, CDR2 YNFKEQ. The CDR3 covers 16 residues. Here the CDR3 reads CASSQAGGGHTDTQYF. In DNA, the CDR3 is TGTGCCAGCAGCCAAGCCGGCGGGGGGCACACAGATACGCAGTATTTT.

In regard to this clone: Other DNA sequences in this specimen translate into the identical CDR3. The gene calls are TRBV7-2 and TRBJ2-5; D might be TRBD2 (5 bases). Germline V gene data show CDR1 as SGHTA and CDR2 as FQGNSA. Trimming removed 6 bases from V and 2 bases from J, with 10 bases in between. The CDR3 loop spans 13 amino acids. In DNA, the CDR3 is TGTGCCAGCAGTACTAGGGTTCAAGAGACCCAGTACTTC. This codes for CASSTRVQETQYF.

The chain recombines TRBV6-6 with TRBJ1-2; D gene ambiguous. The CDR3 runs 14 residues. The germline V gene has CDR1 MNHNY and CDR2 SVGAGI (reference sequence). V shed 2 bases and J shed 1 base, with 8 bases lying between them. The CDR3 spells CASSYSGFNYGYTF. As DNA, the CDR3 is TGTGCCAGCAGTTACAGCGGCTTTAACTATGGCTACACCTTC.

Of note for this clone: Just one base apart from a much larger clone, this may be a read error. The identical CDR3 is also encoded by other nucleotide sequences in the sample. The V call is TRBV7-9, the J call TRBJ1-2; possibly TRBD1 for D (5 bases). The CDR3 has 13 amino acids. V dropped 4 bases and J dropped 3 bases, with 9 bases sitting between them. CDR1 SEHNR and CDR2 FQNEAQ come from the germline V gene (reference sequence). In nucleotides, the CDR3 is TGTGCCAGCAGCTCCTGGGGGGACTATGGCTACACCTTC. Translating gives CASSSWGDYGYTF. The full variable domain, with the rest looked up from reference TRBV7-9 and TRBJ1-2, is DTGVSQNPRHKITKRGQNVTFRCDPISEHNRLYWYRQTLGQGPEFLTYFQNEAQLEKSRLLSDRFSAERPKGSFSTLEIQRTEQGDSAMYLCASSSWGDYGYTFGSGTRLTVV.

The V gene is TRBV7-3, the J gene TRBJ2-5; TRBD2 agrees at 9 bases. The CDR3 spans 16 residues. V trimming: 0 bases; J trimming: 5 bases; junction bases outside the gene matches: 7. Per the germline V gene, CDR1 is SGHTA and CDR2 is FQGTGA. The CDR3 region is CASSLTASGTIETQYF. The CDR3 nucleotides are TGTGCCAGCAGCTTAACTGCTAGCGGGACGATCGAGACCCAGTACTTC.

The J gene is TRBJ2-7, the V gene TRBV6-6, with D possibly being TRBD1 (5 bases). Per germline, CDR1 MNHNY and CDR2 SVGAGI (reference sequence). Trimming stripped 5 bases from V and 4 bases from J, with 15 bases between. CDR3 length: 14 amino acids. CDR3 protein: CASSQTATGYEQYF. The DNA of the CDR3 is TGTGCCAGCAGTCAGACAGCTACCGGGTACGAGCAGTACTTC.